Listed here are 2 T cell receptor beta chains from one sample, sequenced in a study of beta chain features in type 1 diabetes. Expressed TCRB transcripts were sequenced because the isolated RNA had all been reverse transcribed beforehand. Data came from immunoSEQ multiplex PCR; TCRdb stores just in-frame clones and leaves some out. The profile covers 150,000 or so clones, with roughly 9.1% appearing a single time and less than 3% taken by the ten largest. The specimen sequenced was central memory CD4+ T cells from blood. Every receptor here comes from a woman aged 18-35 years in good health.

The chain is built from TRBV10-3 and TRBJ1-1; possibly TRBD1 for D (6 bases). The V end was cut by 10 bases, the J end by 0 bases, with 9 bases between. From germline, CDR1 is ENHRY and CDR2 SYGVKD. The CDR3 has 12 amino acids. The CDR3 here is CATGHMNTEAFF. Here the CDR3 DNA reads TGTGCCACGGGACATATGAACACTGAAGCTTTCTTT.

This clone appeared many times. V and J are TRBV18 and TRBJ2-7, with D maybe TRBD2 (6 bases). Germline CDR1 and CDR2: KGHSH and LQKENI. This CDR3 is built from 14 residues. Trimming stripped 2 bases from V and 6 bases from J, with 14 bases between. The CDR3 DNA reads TGTGCCAGCTCACCAATCGGCCAGGAGGGCGAGCAGTACTTC. This gives the protein CASSPIGQEGEQYF.